The clone carrying this T cell receptor (beta chain) was observed a few times. Antigen: not known. This sample was included in a study of shared clonotypes between healthy human individuals. Generated by immunoSEQ multiplex PCR, the TCRdb table keeps only in-frame clones and is missing some. The sample carries under 1,100,000 clones, 70% to 80% recorded once. The CDR3 extends over 12 amino acids. Per the germline V gene, CDR1 is SQVTM and CDR2 is ANQGSEA. The V end lost 3 bases, the J end lost 4 bases, and 9 bases lay between the germline ends. Findings of the study overall: What limited the represented genetic and exposure-history diversity was the small number of donors.

J is TRBJ1-1 and V is TRBV29-1, with D possibly TRBD1 on 5 matching bases. Material for sequencing was memory CD4+ T cells sorted from blood. As for subset: CD45RA-negative fraction. The receptor was derived from a man aged 18-30 years in good health. The CDR3, as DNA: TGCAGCGTTGACAGGGAGGGCACTGAAGCTTTCTTT. Amino acids: CSVDREGTEAFF.